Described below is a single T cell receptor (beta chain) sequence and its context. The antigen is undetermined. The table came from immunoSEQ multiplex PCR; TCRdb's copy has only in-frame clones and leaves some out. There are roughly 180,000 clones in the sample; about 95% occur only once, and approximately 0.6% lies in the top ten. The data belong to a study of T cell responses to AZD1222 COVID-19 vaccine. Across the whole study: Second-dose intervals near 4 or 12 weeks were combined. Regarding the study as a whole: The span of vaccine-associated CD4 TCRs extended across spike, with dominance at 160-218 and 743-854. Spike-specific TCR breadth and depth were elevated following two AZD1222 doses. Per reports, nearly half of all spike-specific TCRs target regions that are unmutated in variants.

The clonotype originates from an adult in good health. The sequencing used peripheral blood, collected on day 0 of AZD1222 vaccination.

The CDR3: CASSPGTYQETQYF. Here the CDR3 DNA reads TGTGCCAGCAGTCCCGGGACGTACCAAGAGACCCAGTACTTC. This chain joins TRBV7-7 and TRBJ2-5; D possibly matches TRBD1 or TRBD2 (5 bases each). The CDR3 totals 14 residues. Germline values: CDR1 SSHAT, CDR2 FNYEAQ (reference sequence). Trimming shortened V by 6 bases and J by 0 bases, and 11 bases separated the two germline ends.